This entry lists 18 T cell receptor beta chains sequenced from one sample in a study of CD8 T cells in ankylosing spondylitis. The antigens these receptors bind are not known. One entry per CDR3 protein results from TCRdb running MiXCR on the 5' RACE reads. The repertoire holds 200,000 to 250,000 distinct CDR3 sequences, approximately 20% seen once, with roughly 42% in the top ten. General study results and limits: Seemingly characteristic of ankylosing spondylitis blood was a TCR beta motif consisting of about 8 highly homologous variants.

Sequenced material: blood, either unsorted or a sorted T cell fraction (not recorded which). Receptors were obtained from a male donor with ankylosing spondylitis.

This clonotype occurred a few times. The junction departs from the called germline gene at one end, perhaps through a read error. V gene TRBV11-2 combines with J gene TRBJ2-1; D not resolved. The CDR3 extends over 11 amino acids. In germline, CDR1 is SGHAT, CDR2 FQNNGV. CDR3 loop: CASSFLNAQFF. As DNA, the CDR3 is TGTGCCAGCAGCTTTCTGAATGCGCAGTTCTTC.

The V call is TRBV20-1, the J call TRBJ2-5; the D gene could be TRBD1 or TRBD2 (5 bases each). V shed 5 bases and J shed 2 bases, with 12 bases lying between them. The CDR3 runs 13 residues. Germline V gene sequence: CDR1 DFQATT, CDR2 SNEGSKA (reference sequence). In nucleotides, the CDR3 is TGCAGTGCTCCCGGGACCGCGCAAGAGACCCAGTACTTC. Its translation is CSAPGTAQETQYF.

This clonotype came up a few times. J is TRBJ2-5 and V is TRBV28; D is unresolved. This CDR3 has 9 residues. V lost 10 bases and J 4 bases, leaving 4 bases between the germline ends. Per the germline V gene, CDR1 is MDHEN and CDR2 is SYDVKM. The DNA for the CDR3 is TGTGCCATATTAGAGACCCAGTACTTC. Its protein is CAILETQYF.

CDR3 in DNA: TGTGCCAGTAGCATACACGGGGGGAATCTAGCGAATGAGCAGTTCTTC. As protein: CASSIHGGNLANEQFF. The chain is built from TRBV19 and TRBJ2-1; 7 nucleotides agree with TRBD2. Germline loops: CDR1 LNHDA, CDR2 SQIVND (reference sequence). V shed 6 bases, J shed 7 bases, and the junction held 15 bases outside the gene matches. The CDR3 spans 16 residues.

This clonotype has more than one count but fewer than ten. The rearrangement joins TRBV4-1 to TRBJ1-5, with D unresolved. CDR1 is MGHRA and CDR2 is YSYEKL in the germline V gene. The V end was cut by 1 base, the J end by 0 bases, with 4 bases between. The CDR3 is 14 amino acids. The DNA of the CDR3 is TGCGCCAGCAGCCAAGGAAATAGCAATCAGCCCCAGCATTTT. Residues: CASSQGNSNQPQHF.

In DNA, the CDR3 is TGTGCCAGCAGTCCCGGGGGGGACATTCAGTACTTC. Translated: CASSPGGDIQYF. The genes are TRBV2 and TRBJ2-4; the match to TRBD2 covers 8 bases. V lost 5 bases to trimming and J lost 8 bases; unmatched junction nucleotides: 2. Germline values: CDR1 SNHLY, CDR2 FYNNEI. The CDR3 runs to 12 residues.

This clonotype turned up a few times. The CDR3 protein is CASSLSGPPNEAFF. For the CDR3, the DNA is TGTGCCAGCAGTTTATCGGGACCGCCGAATGAAGCTTTCTTT. This chain connects TRBV12-3 or TRBV12-4 to TRBJ1-1, with D perhaps TRBD1 (5 bases). The CDR3 covers 14 residues. The V end was cut by 2 bases, the J end by 7 bases, with 14 bases between.

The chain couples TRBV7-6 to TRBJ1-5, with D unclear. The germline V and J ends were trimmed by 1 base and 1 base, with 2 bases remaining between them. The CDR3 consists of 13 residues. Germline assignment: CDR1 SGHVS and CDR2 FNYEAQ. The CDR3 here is CASSLESNQPQHF. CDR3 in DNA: TGTGCCAGCAGCTTAGAAAGCAATCAGCCCCAGCATTTT.

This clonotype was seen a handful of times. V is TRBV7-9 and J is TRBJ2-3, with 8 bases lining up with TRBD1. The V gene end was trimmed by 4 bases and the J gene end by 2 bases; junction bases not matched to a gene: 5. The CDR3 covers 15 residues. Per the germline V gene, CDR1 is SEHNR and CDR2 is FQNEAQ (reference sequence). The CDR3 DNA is TGTGCCAGCAGCTCCGGGACAGGTGACACAGATACGCAGTATTTT. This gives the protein CASSSGTGDTDTQYF.

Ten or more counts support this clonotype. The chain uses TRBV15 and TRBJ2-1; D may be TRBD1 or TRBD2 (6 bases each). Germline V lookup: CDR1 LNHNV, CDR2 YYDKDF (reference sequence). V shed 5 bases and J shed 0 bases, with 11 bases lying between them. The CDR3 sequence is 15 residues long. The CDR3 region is CATSRGGSSYNEQFF. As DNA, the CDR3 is TGTGCCACCAGCCGAGGGGGGAGCTCCTACAATGAGCAGTTCTTC.

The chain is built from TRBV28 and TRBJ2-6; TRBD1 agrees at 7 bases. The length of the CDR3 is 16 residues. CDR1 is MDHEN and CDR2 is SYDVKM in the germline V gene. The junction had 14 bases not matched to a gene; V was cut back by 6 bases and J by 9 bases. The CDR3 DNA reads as TGTGCCAGCAGGCTCCCCGGGACAGCCGTCGGCAACGTCCTGACTTTC. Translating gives CASRLPGTAVGNVLTF.

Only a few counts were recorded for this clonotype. The CDR3 is CASSLRWDTFYEQYF. CDR3 sequence (DNA): TGTGCCAGCAGCTTGCGTTGGGACACTTTCTACGAGCAGTACTTC. The chain links TRBV5-5 to TRBJ2-7; maybe TRBD1 (6 bases). The germline V and J ends were trimmed by 1 base and 3 bases, with 14 bases remaining between them. The CDR3 is 15 amino acids. The germline CDR1 and CDR2 sequences are SGHKS and YYEKEE (reference sequence).

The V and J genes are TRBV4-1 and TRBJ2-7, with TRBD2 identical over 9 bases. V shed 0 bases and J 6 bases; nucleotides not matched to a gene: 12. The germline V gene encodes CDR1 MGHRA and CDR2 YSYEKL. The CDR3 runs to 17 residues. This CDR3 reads CASSQDPSGRTASEQYF. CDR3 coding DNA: TGCGCCAGCAGCCAAGATCCGAGCGGGAGGACCGCATCCGAGCAGTACTTC.

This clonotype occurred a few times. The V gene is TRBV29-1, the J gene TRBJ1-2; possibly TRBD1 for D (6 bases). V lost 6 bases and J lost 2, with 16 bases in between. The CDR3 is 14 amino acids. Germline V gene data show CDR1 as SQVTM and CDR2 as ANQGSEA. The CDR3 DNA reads TGCAGCGTCTACGGAGAGGGGGAAAACTATGGCTACACCTTC. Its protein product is CSVYGEGENYGYTF.

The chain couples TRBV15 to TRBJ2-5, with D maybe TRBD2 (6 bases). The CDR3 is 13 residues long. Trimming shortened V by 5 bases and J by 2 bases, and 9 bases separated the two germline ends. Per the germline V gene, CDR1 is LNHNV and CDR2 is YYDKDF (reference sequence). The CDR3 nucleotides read TGTGCCACCAGCTTGGGACTTCAAGAGACCCAGTACTTC. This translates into CATSLGLQETQYF.

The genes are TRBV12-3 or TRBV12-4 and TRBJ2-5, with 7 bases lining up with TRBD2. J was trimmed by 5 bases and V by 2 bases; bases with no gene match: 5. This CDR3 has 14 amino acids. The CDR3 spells CASSLWEGGETQYF. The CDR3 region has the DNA TGTGCCAGCAGTTTATGGGAGGGAGGCGAGACCCAGTACTTC.

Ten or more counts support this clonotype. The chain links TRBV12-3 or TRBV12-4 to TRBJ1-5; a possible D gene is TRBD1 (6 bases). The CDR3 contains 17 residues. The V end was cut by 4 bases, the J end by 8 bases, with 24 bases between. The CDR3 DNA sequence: TGTGCCAGCAGTTCCACCCCCCCCAGGGGACACGGGGAGCCCCAGCATTTT. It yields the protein CASSSTPPRGHGEPQHF.

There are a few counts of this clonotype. The CDR3 loop is CASSQDLAFSEAFF. The CDR3 DNA reads as TGCGCCAGCAGCCAAGATTTGGCCTTTTCCGAGGCTTTCTTT. V and J are TRBV4-1 and TRBJ1-1; D is unresolved. Trimming pared 0 bases from V and 11 bases from J, leaving 16 bases between. This CDR3 has 14 residues. Looked up from germline, CDR1 is MGHRA and CDR2 is YSYEKL.